The table lists the clone carrying this T cell receptor (beta chain) with many counts. This sample is drawn from a study of Graves' ophthalmopathy and Graves' hyperthyroidism. RNA served as the template for amplifying TCR beta CDR3 regions. An opening RT-PCR round employed HTBI primers and preceded a second-round multiplex PCR. Each CDR3 protein gets one entry after TCRdb re-called the multiplex PCR reads with MiXCR. In the table there are 560,000 or so distinct CDR3 sequences, approximately 35% of which are singletons. Enrollment excluded any patients with other autoimmune diseases, uncontrolled infections, pregnancy or lactation. The source of this sequence is an adult man with Graves' hyperthyroidism. The sequencing sample was made of peripheral blood or thyroid tissue (not recorded which).

CDR3 loop: CASSILAGQGVSPLHF. Written as DNA, the CDR3 is TGTGCCAGTAGTATCCTCGCCGGACAGGGGGTTTCACCCCTCCACTTT. The chain recombines TRBV19 with TRBJ1-6, with 10 positions matching TRBD1. CDR3 length equals 16 residues. Germline CDR1 reads LNHDA; CDR2 reads SQIVND (reference sequence). V trimming: 3 bases; J trimming: 9 bases; junction bases outside the gene matches: 8.